One sample yielded the 10 T cell receptor beta chains listed below, sequenced in a study of identical twins. TCRdb re-derived calls from the 5' RACE reads in MiXCR, one entry per CDR3 protein. The table lists under 350,000 distinct CDR3 sequences, 7.5% to 9.5% of them singletons. The same specimen was also included in a second study, on yellow fever vaccine responses in identical twins.

The sample taken for sequencing was CD8+ T cells sorted from blood. The receptor set was obtained from a young woman in good health.

V and J are TRBV4-3 and TRBJ2-7; TRBD2 might be the D (7 bases). Per the germline V gene, CDR1 is LGHNA and CDR2 is YSLEER. Trimming pared 3 bases from V and 1 base from J, leaving 13 bases between. The CDR3 loop spans 15 amino acids. CDR3 amino acids: CASSHGLGGSYEQYF. The CDR3 DNA sequence: TGCGCCAGCAGCCACGGACTAGGGGGATCCTACGAGCAGTACTTC.

In its sample, this clonotype was seen a few times. The chain recombines TRBV20-1 with TRBJ2-7; 7 positions agree with TRBD2. With V trimmed by 6 bases and J by 3 bases, 8 bases remained unmatched. The CDR3 is 13 amino acids. Per germline, CDR1 DFQATT and CDR2 SNEGSKA (reference sequence). The CDR3, as DNA: TGCAGTGCCCTAGGGACTAAATTCTACGAGCAGTACTTC. Amino acids: CSALGTKFYEQYF.

This chain joins TRBV25-1 and TRBJ2-7; D ambiguous. Trimming pared 3 bases from V and 3 bases from J, leaving 12 bases between. CDR1 MGHDK and CDR2 SYGVNS come from the germline V gene. The CDR3 contains 14 residues. CDR3 in amino acids: CASSEIGGYYEQYF. The CDR3 nucleotides read TGTGCCAGCAGTGAGATTGGCGGATACTACGAGCAGTACTTC.

The rearrangement links TRBV10-3 to TRBJ2-1, with TRBD2 identical over 7 bases. Trimming took 7 bases from V and 3 from J; bases not matched to a gene: 6. This CDR3 has 14 amino acids. Germline lookup yields CDR1 ENHRY and CDR2 SYGVKD. In DNA, the CDR3 is TGTGCCATCAAGGGGCTAGCGGACTACAATGAGCAGTTCTTC. It translates to CAIKGLADYNEQFF.

This clonotype has at least ten counts. The chain is built from TRBV4-3 and TRBJ2-7, with D possibly TRBD2 on 6 matching bases. Germline-derived CDR1 and CDR2 are LGHNA and YSLEER. V dropped 0 bases and J dropped 10 bases, with 16 bases sitting between them. This CDR3 has 14 residues. The CDR3 here is CASSQDQEAGTQYF. DNA for the CDR3: TGCGCCAGCAGCCAAGATCAGGAGGCGGGAACTCAGTACTTC.

The chain couples TRBV7-3 to TRBJ2-3; D is possibly TRBD2 (5 bases). The CDR3 contains 15 residues. V lost 1 base, J lost 1 base, and 9 bases lay in between. The germline V gene has CDR1 SGHTA and CDR2 FQGTGA. The CDR3 sequence is CASSLMEAGTDTQYF. CDR3 nucleotide sequence: TGTGCCAGCAGCTTAATGGAGGCGGGCACAGATACGCAGTATTTT.

The genes are TRBV6-5 and TRBJ2-5; D possibly corresponds to TRBD1 (5 bases). The ends were cut back, 0 bases at V and 4 bases at J, with 15 bases in the middle. The V gene's germline CDR1 is MNHEY and CDR2 SVGAGI. CDR3 size: 16 residues. The CDR3 protein is CASSYSMQGWPETQYF. In DNA, the CDR3 is TGTGCCAGCAGTTACTCAATGCAGGGTTGGCCAGAGACCCAGTACTTC.

This clonotype was counted between two and nine times. The chain combines TRBV12-3 or TRBV12-4 with TRBJ2-2; TRBD2 aligns across 12 bases. The CDR3 covers 17 residues. The V gene end was trimmed by 2 bases and the J gene end by 3 bases; junction bases not matched to a gene: 4. The CDR3 DNA is TGTGCCAGCAGTTTATGGGGACTAGCGGGCCACACCGGGGAGCTGTTTTTT. Amino acid sequence: CASSLWGLAGHTGELFF.

In this sample, this clonotype turned up many times. The chain joins TRBV12-3 or TRBV12-4 to TRBJ2-3; D is perhaps TRBD2 (5 bases). The CDR3 runs 15 residues. V shed 5 bases and J shed 6 bases, with 18 bases lying between them. The CDR3 reads CASSQTGVLTDTQYF. The CDR3 nucleotides read TGTGCCAGCAGTCAAACCGGGGTCCTCACGGATACGCAGTATTTT.

This clonotype was observed a few times. The chain uses TRBV11-2 and TRBJ1-1; no firm D call. Germline CDR1 is SGHAT and CDR2 is FQNNGV. This CDR3 comprises 12 residues. Deletions cut 0 bases from V and 4 bases from J, with 3 bases between. CDR3 DNA sequence: TGTGCCAGCAGCTTAGATCCCACTGAAGCTTTCTTT. Translation gives CASSLDPTEAFF.